The rows below give T cell receptor beta chains drawn from one sample of a study of OX40 agonist ivuxolimab in advanced cancers. Using immunoSEQ multiplex PCR, the repertoire was profiled, and TCRdb retains in-frame clones only, with some absent. The top ten clones hold around 20% of a sample with 20,000 to 25,000 clones, approximately 82% of them seen once. The sample here was CD4+ or CD8+ T cells sorted from blood, taken in a trial of the OX40 agonist ivuxolimab. The receptor set was obtained from an adult with an advanced solid tumor such as melanoma, head and neck, liver or kidney cancer. The CDR3 runs from the conserved cysteine through the conserved F or W.

j_call v_call cdr3_aa
TRBJ1-4 TRBV9 CASSSGTGGVREKLFF
TRBJ2-7 TRBV18 CASSPDSTYEQYF
TRBJ2-5 TRBV30 CAWSSTGLGETQYF
TRBJ2-7 TRBV9 CASSVGLQSSYEQYF
TRBJ2-7 TRBV27 CASSLSRDGSYEQYF
TRBJ1-4 TRBV5-6 CASSSQAGYNEKLFF
TRBJ2-1 TRBV7-3 CASSPGLAGGNEQFF
TRBJ1-2 TRBV5-1 CASSLGVVSAYGYTF
TRBJ1-1 TRBV2 CASRGENSNTEAFF
TRBJ1-4 TRBV7-9 CASSWNSNEKLFF
TRBJ2-1 TRBV7-5 CVRSLVESKYNEQFF
TRBJ1-4 TRBV2 CASSEAGTGEKLFF
TRBJ2-7 TRBV5-1 CASSLGYEQYF
TRBJ2-7 TRBV27 CASSFLGVWGNEQYF
TRBJ2-6 TRBV13 CASSLVPAGTGSSGANVLTF
TRBJ1-5 TRBV28 CASSPRAGWQPQHF
TRBJ2-1 TRBV19 CASSPQRSLTYNEQFF
TRBJ1-4 TRBV28 CASSSDGGGEKLFF
TRBJ2-2 TRBV2 CASSLGSSPGELFF
TRBJ2-5 TRBV6-5 CASSYSTSGGGETQYF
TRBJ2-5 TRBV5-1 CASSFNGQWETQYF
TRBJ2-1 TRBV14 CASSQEGRGDVEQFF
TRBJ1-1 TRBV5-1 CASSFNAEAFF
TRBJ1-2 TRBV6-4 CASRFDRDGYTF
TRBJ1-5 TRBV2 CASTGGRVNNQPQHF
TRBJ1-1 TRBV4-1 CASSQDWTEAFF
TRBJ2-7 TRBV4-1 CASSQGVGQYF
TRBJ1-6 TRBV7-3 CASSLSGTSPLHF
TRBJ2-1 TRBV29-1 CSVEGGTGDMIYNEQFF
TRBJ2-6 TRBV6-5 CASRRLVSGANVLTF
TRBJ2-7 TRBV28 CASSFWVMRRYEQYF
TRBJ2-7 TRBV4-2 CASSEGTYEQYF
TRBJ2-2 TRBV7-6 CASSLGQGNTGELFF
TRBJ2-3 TRBV5-4 CASSHGLAGEWGTDTQYF
TRBJ2-7 TRBV4-3 CASSQETGGSSYEQYF
TRBJ2-3 TRBV9 CASSVATFASTDTQYF
TRBJ2-1 TRBV16 CASSQGAPYNEQFF
TRBJ2-1 TRBV18 CASSLPAYNEQFF
TRBJ2-7 TRBV6-5 CASSVGQGPYEQYF
TRBJ2-7 TRBV6-5 CASSYGAEQYF
TRBJ2-5 TRBV27 CASSTRLAGGYQETQYF
TRBJ2-1 TRBV9 CASSGGLANEQFF
TRBJ1-4 TRBV6-5 CASSSLTGQGEKLFF